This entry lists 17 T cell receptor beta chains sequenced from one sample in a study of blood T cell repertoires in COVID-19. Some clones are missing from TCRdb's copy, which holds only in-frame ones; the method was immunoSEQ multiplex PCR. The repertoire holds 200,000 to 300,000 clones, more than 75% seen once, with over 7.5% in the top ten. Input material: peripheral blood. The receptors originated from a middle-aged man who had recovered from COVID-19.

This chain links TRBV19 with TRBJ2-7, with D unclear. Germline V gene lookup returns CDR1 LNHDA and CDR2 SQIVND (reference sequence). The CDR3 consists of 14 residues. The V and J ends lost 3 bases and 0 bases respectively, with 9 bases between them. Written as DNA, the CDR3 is TGTGCCAGTAGTATTGGCCCCAACTCCTACGAGCAGTACTTC. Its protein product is CASSIGPNSYEQYF.

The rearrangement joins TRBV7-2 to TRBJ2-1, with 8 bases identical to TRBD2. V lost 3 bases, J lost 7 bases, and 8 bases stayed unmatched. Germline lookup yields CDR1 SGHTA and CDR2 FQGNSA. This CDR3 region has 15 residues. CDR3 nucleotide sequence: TGTGCCAGCAGCTTTAGGGGAGCGGGAGTGAATGAGCAGTTCTTC. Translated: CASSFRGAGVNEQFF.

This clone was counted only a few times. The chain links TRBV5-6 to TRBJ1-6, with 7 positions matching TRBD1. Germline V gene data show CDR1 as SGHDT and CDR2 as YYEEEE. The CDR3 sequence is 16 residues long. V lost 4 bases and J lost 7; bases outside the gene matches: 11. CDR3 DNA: TGTGCCAGCAGCCCCGGGACAGCCACTTTAAATTCACCCCTCCACTTT. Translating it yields CASSPGTATLNSPLHF.

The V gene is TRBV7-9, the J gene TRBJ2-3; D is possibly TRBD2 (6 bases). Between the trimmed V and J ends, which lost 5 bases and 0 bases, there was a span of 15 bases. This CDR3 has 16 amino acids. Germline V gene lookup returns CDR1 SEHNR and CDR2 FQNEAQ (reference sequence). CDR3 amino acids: CASSPRGGPSTDTQYF. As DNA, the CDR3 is TGTGCCAGCAGCCCGCGGGGCGGACCAAGCACAGATACGCAGTATTTT.

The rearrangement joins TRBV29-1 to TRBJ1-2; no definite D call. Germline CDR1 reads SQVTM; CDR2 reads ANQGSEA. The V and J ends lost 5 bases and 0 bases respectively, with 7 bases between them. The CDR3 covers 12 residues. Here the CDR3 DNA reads TGCAGCGTTCGAGTATCTAACTATGGCTACACCTTC. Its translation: CSVRVSNYGYTF.

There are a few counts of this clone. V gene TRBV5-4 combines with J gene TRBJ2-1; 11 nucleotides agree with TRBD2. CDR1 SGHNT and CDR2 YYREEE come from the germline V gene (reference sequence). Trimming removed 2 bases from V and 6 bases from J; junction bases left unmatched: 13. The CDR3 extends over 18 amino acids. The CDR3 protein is CASSFPVGISGGANEQFF. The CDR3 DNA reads TGTGCCAGCAGCTTCCCGGTGGGGATTAGCGGGGGGGCCAATGAGCAGTTCTTC.

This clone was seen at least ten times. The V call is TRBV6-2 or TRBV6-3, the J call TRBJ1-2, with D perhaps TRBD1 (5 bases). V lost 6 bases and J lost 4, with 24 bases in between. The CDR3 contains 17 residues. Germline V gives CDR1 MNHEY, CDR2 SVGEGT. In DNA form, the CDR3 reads TGTGCCAGCAGCCTCCCGCCCGGCAGGGCTGGTACCTATGGCTACACCTTC. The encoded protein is CASSLPPGRAGTYGYTF.

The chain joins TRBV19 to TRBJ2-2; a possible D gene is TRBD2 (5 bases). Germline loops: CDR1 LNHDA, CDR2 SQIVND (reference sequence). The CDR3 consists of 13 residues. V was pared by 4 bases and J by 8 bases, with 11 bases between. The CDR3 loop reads CASSKITGGELFF. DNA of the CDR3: TGTGCCAGTAGTAAAATCACGGGAGGGGAGCTGTTTTTT. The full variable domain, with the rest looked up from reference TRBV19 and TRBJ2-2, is DGGITQSPKYLFRKEGQNVTLSCEQNLNHDAMYWYRQDPGQGLRLIYYSQIVNDFQKGDIAEGYSVSREKKESFPLTVTSAQKNPTAFYLCASSKITGGELFFGEGSRLTVL.

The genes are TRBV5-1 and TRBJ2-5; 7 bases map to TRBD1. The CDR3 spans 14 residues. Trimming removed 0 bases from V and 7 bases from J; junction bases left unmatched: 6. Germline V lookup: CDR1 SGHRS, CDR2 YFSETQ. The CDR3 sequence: CASSLAVSGGTQYF. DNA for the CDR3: TGCGCCAGCAGCTTGGCCGTGTCAGGGGGGACCCAGTACTTC.

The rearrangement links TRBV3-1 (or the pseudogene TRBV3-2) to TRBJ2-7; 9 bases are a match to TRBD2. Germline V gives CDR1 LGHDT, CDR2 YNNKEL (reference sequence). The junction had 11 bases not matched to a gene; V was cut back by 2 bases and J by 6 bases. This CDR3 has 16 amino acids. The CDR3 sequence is CASSQRLAGTMGEQYF. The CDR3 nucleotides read TGTGCCAGCAGCCAAAGGCTAGCGGGGACAATGGGCGAGCAGTACTTC.

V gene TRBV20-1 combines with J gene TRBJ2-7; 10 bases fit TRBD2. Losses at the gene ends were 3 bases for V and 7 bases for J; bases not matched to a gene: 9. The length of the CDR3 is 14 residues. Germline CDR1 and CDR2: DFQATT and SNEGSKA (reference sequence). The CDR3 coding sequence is TGCAGTGCTAGTTCTAGCGGGGGTGGTGGGGAGCAGTACTTC. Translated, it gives CSASSSGGGGEQYF.

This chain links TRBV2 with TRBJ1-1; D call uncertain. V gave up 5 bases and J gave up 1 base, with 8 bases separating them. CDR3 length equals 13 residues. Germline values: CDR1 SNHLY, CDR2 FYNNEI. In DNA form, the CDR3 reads TGTGCCAGCAGTATTACAGCGAACACTGAAGCTTTCTTT. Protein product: CASSITANTEAFF.

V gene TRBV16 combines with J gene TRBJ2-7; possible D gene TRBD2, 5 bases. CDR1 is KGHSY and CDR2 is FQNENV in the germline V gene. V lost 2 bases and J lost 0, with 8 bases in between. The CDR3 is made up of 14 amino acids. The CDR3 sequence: CASSQERTSYEQYF. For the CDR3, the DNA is TGTGCCAGCAGCCAAGAGCGGACCTCCTACGAGCAGTACTTC.

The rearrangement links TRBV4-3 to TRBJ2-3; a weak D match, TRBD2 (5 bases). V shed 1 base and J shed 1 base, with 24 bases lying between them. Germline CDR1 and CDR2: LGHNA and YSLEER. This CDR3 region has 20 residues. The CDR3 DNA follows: TGCGCCAGCAGCCAAGGGGTGGGCAGGCGAACCCACGGGGGCACAGATACGCAGTATTTT. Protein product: CASSQGVGRRTHGGTDTQYF.

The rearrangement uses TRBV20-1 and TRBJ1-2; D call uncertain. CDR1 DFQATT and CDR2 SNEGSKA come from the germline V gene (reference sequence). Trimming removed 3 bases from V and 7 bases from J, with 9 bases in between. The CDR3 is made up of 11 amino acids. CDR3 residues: CSASRGSGYTF. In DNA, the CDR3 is TGCAGTGCTAGTCGGGGATCTGGCTACACCTTC.

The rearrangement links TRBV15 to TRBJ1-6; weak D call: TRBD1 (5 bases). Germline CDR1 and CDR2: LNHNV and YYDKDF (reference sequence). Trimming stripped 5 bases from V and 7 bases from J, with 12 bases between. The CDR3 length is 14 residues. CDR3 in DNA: TGTGCCACCAGCCTCGGACAAGGAAATTCACCCCTCCACTTT. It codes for CATSLGQGNSPLHF.

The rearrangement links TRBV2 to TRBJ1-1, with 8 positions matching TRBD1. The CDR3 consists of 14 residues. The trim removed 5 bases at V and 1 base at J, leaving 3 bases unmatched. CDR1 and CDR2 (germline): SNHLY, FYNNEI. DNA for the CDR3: TGTGCCAGCAGTACCAGGGGGCCGAACACTGAAGCTTTCTTT. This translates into CASSTRGPNTEAFF.